Following are 21 T cell receptor beta chains from one sample sequenced in a study of shared clonotypes between healthy human individuals. The assay was immunoSEQ multiplex PCR, and TCRdb's table has in-frame clones only and misses some. The data hold a few million clones, with around 94% observed a single time. Material for sequencing was naive CD4+ T cells sorted from blood. Documented subset: CD45RA+ positively selected. The receptors were sampled from a man in his late teens or twenties in good health.

The chain couples TRBV10-1 to TRBJ2-7; TRBD1 aligns across 9 bases. This CDR3 has 14 residues. Germline V gene data show CDR1 as WNHNN and CDR2 as SYGVQD (reference sequence). Germline trimming cut 5 bases from V and 2 bases from J; bases unmatched to any gene: 4. The CDR3 loop reads CASSTGGAPYEQYF. The CDR3 DNA reads TGCGCCAGCAGTACAGGGGGCGCCCCCTACGAGCAGTACTTC.

The chain carries TRBV27 and TRBJ1-1; D is uncertain. Germline V gives CDR1 MNHEY, CDR2 SMNVEV (reference sequence). The CDR3 contains 14 residues. V was clipped by 7 bases and J by 0 bases, with 12 bases between them. CDR3 residues: CASIPTPLNTEAFF. CDR3 nucleotides: TGTGCCAGCATTCCGACACCCCTGAACACTGAAGCTTTCTTT.

On this clone: Other DNA sequences within the sample encode an identical CDR3. This chain connects TRBV2 to TRBJ2-2; D remains unclear. Trimming shortened V by 6 bases and J by 5 bases, and 4 bases separated the two germline ends. From germline, CDR1 is SNHLY and CDR2 FYNNEI. This CDR3 spans 11 amino acids. DNA for the CDR3: TGTGCCAGCAGAGTAACCGGGGAGCTGTTTTTT. Its protein is CASRVTGELFF.

The chain employs TRBV27 and TRBJ2-1; 9 bases fit TRBD2. The germline V gene encodes CDR1 MNHEY and CDR2 SMNVEV (reference sequence). The CDR3 spans 15 residues. Unmatched junction bases numbered 3, after V lost 6 bases and J lost 0 bases. CDR3 residues: CASRLAGPSYNEQFF. The CDR3 nucleotides are TGTGCCAGCAGACTAGCGGGCCCCTCCTACAATGAGCAGTTCTTC.

This clone was seen just once. V gene TRBV5-1 combines with J gene TRBJ2-1; D remains unclear. Germline V gene sequence: CDR1 SGHRS, CDR2 YFSETQ. This CDR3 has 11 amino acids. The germline V and J ends were trimmed by 5 bases and 4 bases, with 4 bases remaining between them. CDR3 loop: CASSIYNEQFF. In DNA, the CDR3 is TGCGCCAGCAGTATATACAATGAGCAGTTCTTC.

The rearrangement uses TRBV25-1 and TRBJ2-6, with a possible D match to TRBD1 (5 bases). This CDR3 spans 15 amino acids. Trimming removed 4 bases at V and 1 base at J, with 8 bases between. From germline, CDR1 is MGHDK and CDR2 SYGVNS. The CDR3 is CASSAAGSGANVLTF. The CDR3 nucleotides are TGTGCCAGCAGTGCAGCAGGGTCTGGGGCCAACGTCCTGACTTTC.

The gene calls are TRBV6-5 and TRBJ1-2; D is ambiguous. Trimming left V 10 bases short and J 8 bases short, with 14 bases between. This CDR3 is 11 amino acids long. The germline gives CDR1 MNHEY, CDR2 SVGAGI. Here the CDR3 DNA reads TGTGCCACCCGTACGGGGAAAGGCTACACCTTC. It encodes CATRTGKGYTF.

J is TRBJ2-3 and V is TRBV19, with unresolved D. V dropped 7 bases and J dropped 3 bases, with 11 bases sitting between them. The CDR3 consists of 13 residues. Germline CDR1 reads LNHDA; CDR2 reads SQIVND (reference sequence). CDR3: CASNEDATDTQYF. DNA for the CDR3: TGTGCCAGTAACGAGGATGCGACAGATACGCAGTATTTT.

The rearrangement joins TRBV29-1 to TRBJ2-1; D is perhaps TRBD2 (6 bases). V lost 7 bases to trimming and J lost 8 bases, with 18 bases between them. Looked up from germline, CDR1 is SQVTM and CDR2 is ANQGSEA. This CDR3 spans 13 amino acids. The DNA of the CDR3 is TGCAGCGCGGGGGAGACCCGCCTGGATGAGCAGTTCTTC. Its translation: CSAGETRLDEQFF.

This chain joins TRBV5-4 and TRBJ2-5; TRBD2 matches 7 bases. This CDR3 spans 12 amino acids. Germline V gives CDR1 SGHNT, CDR2 YYREEE (reference sequence). V trimming: 8 bases; J trimming: 7 bases; junction bases outside the gene matches: 8. CDR3 region: CARARREGTQYF. CDR3 bases: TGTGCCAGAGCAAGAAGGGAGGGGACCCAGTACTTC.

V usage is TRBV11-3 and J usage is TRBJ2-1; D is uncertain. CDR3 length equals 13 residues. V shed 3 bases and J shed 5 bases, with 8 bases lying between them. Germline V gives CDR1 SGHNT, CDR2 YENEEA. The CDR3 nucleotides read TGTGCCAGCAGCTTGGGTCTTAACAATGAGCAGTTCTTC. It yields the protein CASSLGLNNEQFF.

The DNA for the CDR3 is TGTGCCACTAAGGGGGTAATCACCGGGGAGCTGTTTTTT. It translates to CATKGVITGELFF. The V call is TRBV10-3, the J call TRBJ2-2; D may be TRBD1 (6 bases). Germline CDR1 reads ENHRY; CDR2 reads SYGVKD. The CDR3 runs to 13 residues. The V end was cut by 10 bases, the J end by 4 bases, with 13 bases between.

This clone was seen once. The V call is TRBV29-1, the J call TRBJ2-1, with 8 nucleotides matching TRBD2. The CDR3 has 12 residues. J lost 9 bases, V lost 6 bases, and 7 bases had no gene match. CDR1 SQVTM and CDR2 ANQGSEA come from the germline V gene. CDR3 loop: CSVGGEGREQFF. In DNA form, the CDR3 reads TGCAGCGTCGGGGGGGAGGGCCGTGAGCAGTTCTTC.

The J gene is TRBJ1-5, the V gene TRBV7-2, with D uncertain. Germline assignment: CDR1 SGHTA and CDR2 FQGNSA. The CDR3 runs to 12 residues. V dropped 3 bases and J dropped 7 bases, with 7 bases sitting between them. The CDR3 DNA reads as TGTGCCAGCAGCTTCTCAGTCCAGCCCCAGCATTTT. Encoded protein: CASSFSVQPQHF.

This clone was seen a handful of times. The DNA of the CDR3 is TGTGCCAGCAGTGTTTTGGGAAGGCAGCCCCAGCATTTT. It yields the protein CASSVLGRQPQHF. The rearrangement joins TRBV2 to TRBJ1-5; D is uncertain. V was trimmed by 4 bases and J by 7 bases, leaving 11 bases between them. The length of the CDR3 is 13 residues. CDR1 is SNHLY and CDR2 is FYNNEI in the germline V gene.

The chain has TRBV7-9 and TRBJ1-5; a weak D match, TRBD1 (5 bases). V was shortened by 4 bases and J by 4 bases, with 20 bases between the two germline ends. This CDR3 spans 17 amino acids. From germline, CDR1 is SEHNR and CDR2 FQNEAQ (reference sequence). The CDR3 loop is CASSSEITDGGNQPQHF. In nucleotides, the CDR3 is TGTGCCAGCAGCTCGGAAATAACGGACGGGGGGAATCAGCCCCAGCATTTT.

The chain is built from TRBV10-1 and TRBJ2-7, with TRBD1 matching over 9 bases. Germline V gene data show CDR1 as WNHNN and CDR2 as SYGVQD (reference sequence). This CDR3 spans 15 amino acids. J was trimmed by 6 bases and V by 0 bases; bases with no gene match: 6. The CDR3 sequence is CASSESGQGKGEQYF. The CDR3 region has the DNA TGCGCCAGCAGTGAGTCTGGACAGGGGAAAGGCGAGCAGTACTTC.

This clone was seen once. The chain uses TRBV30 and TRBJ1-5; D unclear. This CDR3 comprises 14 residues. With 1 base removed from V and 3 bases from J, the gap between germline ends came to 10 bases. Per germline, CDR1 GTSNPN and CDR2 SVGIG (reference sequence). CDR3 sequence: CAWSDGRYNQPQHF. CDR3 bases: TGTGCCTGGAGTGACGGCAGATACAATCAGCCCCAGCATTTT.

This chain joins TRBV4-1 and TRBJ1-3; D ambiguous. The ends were cut back, 4 bases at V and 4 bases at J, with 14 bases in the middle. From germline, CDR1 is MGHRA and CDR2 YSYEKL. The CDR3 totals 15 residues. DNA for the CDR3: TGCGCCAGCAGCCGGGGAACGGCAAACGGAAACACCATATATTTT. It is translated as CASSRGTANGNTIYF.

The J gene is TRBJ2-1, the V gene TRBV19; tentatively, D is TRBD2 (5 bases). Trimming removed 3 bases from V and 2 bases from J, with 11 bases in between. The CDR3 extends over 15 amino acids. From germline, CDR1 is LNHDA and CDR2 SQIVND (reference sequence). The CDR3, as DNA: TGTGCCAGTAGTATTAACGAGGGAACCTACAATGAGCAGTTCTTC. As protein: CASSINEGTYNEQFF.

This clone showed up just once. The J gene is TRBJ2-7, the V gene TRBV12-2; the DNA was not used to check the table's D call, TRBD2. TRBV12-2 is a recognized pseudogene. The CDR3 loop spans 16 amino acids. The chain's CDR3 is CASRLVRLAGVYEQYF. DNA for the CDR3: TGTGCAAGTCGCTTAGTTCGACTAGCGGGAGTGTACGAGCAGTACTTC.